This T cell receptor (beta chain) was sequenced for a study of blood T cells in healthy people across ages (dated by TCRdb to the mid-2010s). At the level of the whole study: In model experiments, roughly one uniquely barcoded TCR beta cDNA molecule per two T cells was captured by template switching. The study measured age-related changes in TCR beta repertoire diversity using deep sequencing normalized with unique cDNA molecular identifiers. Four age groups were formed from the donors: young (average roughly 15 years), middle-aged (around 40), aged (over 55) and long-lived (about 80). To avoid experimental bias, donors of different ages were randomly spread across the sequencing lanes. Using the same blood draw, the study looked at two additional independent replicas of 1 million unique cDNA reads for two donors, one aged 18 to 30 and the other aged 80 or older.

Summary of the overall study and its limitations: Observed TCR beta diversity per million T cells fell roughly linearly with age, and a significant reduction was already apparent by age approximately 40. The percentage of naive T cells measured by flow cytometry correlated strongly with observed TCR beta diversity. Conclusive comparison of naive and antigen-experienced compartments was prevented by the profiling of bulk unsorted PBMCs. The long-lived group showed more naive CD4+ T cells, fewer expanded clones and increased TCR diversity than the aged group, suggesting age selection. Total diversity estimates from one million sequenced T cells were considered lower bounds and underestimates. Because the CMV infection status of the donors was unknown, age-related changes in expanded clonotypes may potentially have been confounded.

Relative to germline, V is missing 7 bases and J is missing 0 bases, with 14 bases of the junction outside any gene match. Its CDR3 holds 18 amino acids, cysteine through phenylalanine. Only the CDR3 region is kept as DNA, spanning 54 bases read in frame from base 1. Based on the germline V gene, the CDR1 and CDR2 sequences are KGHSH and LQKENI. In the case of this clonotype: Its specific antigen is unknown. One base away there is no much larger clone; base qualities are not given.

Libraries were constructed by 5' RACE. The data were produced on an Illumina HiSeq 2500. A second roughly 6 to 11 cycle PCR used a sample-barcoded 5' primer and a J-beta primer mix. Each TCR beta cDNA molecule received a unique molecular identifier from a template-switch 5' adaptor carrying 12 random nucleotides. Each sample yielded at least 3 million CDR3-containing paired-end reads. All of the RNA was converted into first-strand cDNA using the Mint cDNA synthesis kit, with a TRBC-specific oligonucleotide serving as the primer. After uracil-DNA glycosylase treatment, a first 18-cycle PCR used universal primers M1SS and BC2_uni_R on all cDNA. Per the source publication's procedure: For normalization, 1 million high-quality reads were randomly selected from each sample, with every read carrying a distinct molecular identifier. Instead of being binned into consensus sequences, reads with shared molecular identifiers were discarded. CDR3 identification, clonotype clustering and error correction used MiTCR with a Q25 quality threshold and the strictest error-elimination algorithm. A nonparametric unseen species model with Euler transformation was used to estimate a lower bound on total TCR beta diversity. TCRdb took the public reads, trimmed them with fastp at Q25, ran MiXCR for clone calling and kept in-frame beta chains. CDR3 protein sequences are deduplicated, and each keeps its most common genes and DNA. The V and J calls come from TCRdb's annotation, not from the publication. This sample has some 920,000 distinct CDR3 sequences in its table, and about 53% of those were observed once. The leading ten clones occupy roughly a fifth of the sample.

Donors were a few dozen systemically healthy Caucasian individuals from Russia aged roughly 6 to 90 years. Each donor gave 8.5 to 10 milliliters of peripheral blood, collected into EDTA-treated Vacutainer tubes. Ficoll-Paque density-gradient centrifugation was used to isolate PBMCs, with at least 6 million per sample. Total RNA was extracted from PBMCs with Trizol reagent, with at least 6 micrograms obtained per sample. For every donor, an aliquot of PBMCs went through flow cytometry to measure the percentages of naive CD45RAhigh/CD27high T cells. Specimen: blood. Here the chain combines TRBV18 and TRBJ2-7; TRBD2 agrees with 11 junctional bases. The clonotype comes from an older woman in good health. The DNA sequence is TGTGCCAGCTTCACCAATCCAGGGACTAGCGGAACCTCCTACGAGCAGTACTTC. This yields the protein CASFTNPGTSGTSYEQYF.